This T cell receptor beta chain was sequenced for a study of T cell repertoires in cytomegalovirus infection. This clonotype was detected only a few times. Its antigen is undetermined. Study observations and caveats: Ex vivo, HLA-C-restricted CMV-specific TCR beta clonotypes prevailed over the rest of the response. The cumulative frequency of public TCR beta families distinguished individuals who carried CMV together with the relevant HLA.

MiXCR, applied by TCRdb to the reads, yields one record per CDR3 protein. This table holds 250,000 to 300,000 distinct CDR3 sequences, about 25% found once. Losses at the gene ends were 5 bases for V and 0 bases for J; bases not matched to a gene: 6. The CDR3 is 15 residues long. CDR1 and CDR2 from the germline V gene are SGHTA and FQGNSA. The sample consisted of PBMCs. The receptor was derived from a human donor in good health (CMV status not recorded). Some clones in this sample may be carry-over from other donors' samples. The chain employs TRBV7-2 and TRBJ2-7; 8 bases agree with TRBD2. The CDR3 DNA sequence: TGTGCCAGCAGCCTAAGCGGGGGCCTCTCCTACGAGCAGTACTTC. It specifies CASSLSGGLSYEQYF.